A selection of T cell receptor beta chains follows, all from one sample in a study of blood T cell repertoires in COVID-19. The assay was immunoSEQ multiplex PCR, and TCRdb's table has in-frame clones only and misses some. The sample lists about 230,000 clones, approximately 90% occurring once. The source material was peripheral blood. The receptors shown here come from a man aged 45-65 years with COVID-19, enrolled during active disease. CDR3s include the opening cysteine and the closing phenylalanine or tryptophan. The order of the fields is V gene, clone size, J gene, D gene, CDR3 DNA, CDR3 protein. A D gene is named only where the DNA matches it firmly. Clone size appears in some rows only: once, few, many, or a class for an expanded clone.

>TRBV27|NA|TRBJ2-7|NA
TGTGCCAGCAGTTCAACAGGGTCGATGTCTAACGAGCAGTACTTC
CASSSTGSMSNEQYF
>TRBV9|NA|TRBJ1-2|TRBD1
TGTGCCAGCAGCGCCGGGACAGGGAAGTATGGCTACACCTTC
CASSAGTGKYGYTF
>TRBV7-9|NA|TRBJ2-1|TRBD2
TGTGCCAGCAGCCCCTCTATGGATAGCGGGGGGCTCCACAATGAGCAGTTCTTC
CASSPSMDSGGLHNEQFF
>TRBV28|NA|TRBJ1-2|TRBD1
TGTGCCAGCAGGAAACAGGGGAGCCCTAACTATGGCTACACCTTC
CASRKQGSPNYGYTF
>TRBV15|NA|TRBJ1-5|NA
TGTGCCACCAGCAGAGATCCTGGGGGGAGAAATCAGCCCCAGCATTTT
CATSRDPGGRNQPQHF
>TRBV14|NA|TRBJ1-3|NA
TGTGCCAGCAGCCAAGTCGACGGACTTCCCGAAACCCGAAACACCATATATTTT
CASSQVDGLPETRNTIYF
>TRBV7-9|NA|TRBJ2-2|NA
TGTGCCAGCAGCTTAGCGATGGGACAAAGAGCCTATCTCACCGGGGAGCTGTTTTTT
CASSLAMGQRAYLTGELFF
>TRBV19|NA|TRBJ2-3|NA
TGTGCCAGTAGTATGACAGGCACAAGCACAGATACGCAGTATTTT
CASSMTGTSTDTQYF
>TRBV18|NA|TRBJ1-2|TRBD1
TGTGCCAGCTCACCCAGGGACAGCCTCTATGGCTACACCTTC
CASSPRDSLYGYTF
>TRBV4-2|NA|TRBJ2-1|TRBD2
TGTGCCAGCAGCCAGACCGGGACTAGCGGCTACAATGAGCAGTTCTTC
CASSQTGTSGYNEQFF
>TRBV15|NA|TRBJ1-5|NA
TGTGCCACCGGGGATGAGGGATTGGGTCAGCCCCAGCATTTT
CATGDEGLGQPQHF
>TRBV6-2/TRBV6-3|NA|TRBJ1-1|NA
TGTGCCAGCACCCCGCCAGGGAACACTGAAGCTTTCTTT
CASTPPGNTEAFF
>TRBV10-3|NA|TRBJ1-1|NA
TGTGCCATCCGCCGCCCCTCGAGTGAAGCTTTCTTT
CAIRRPSSEAFF
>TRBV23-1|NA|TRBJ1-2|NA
TGCGCCAGCAGTCAATCGACGTACGGGTACTATGGCTACACCTTC
CASSQSTYGYYGYTF
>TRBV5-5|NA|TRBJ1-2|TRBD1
TGTGCCAGCAGCTTGCAGACAGGGACGGGCTATGGCTACACCTTC
CASSLQTGTGYGYTF
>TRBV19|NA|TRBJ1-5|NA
TGTGCCAGTAGTATAGCAGGAACAGTCAATCAGCCCCAGCATTTT
CASSIAGTVNQPQHF
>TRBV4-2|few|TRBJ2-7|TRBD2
TGTGCCAGCAGCCAAGCGGCTAGCGGGGGGCTAGAGCAGTACTTC
CASSQAASGGLEQYF
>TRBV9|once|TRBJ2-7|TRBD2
TGTGCCAGCAGCCCCCAGGTAGCGGGGCACGAGCAGTACTTC
CASSPQVAGHEQYF
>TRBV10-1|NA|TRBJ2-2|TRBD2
TGCGCCAGCAGTGAGTCGACGGGGGGGCCGTGTGGGGAGCTGTTTTTT
CASSESTGGPCGELFF
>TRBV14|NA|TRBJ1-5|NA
TGTGCCAGCAGCCTTTTCGGGGACAATCAGCCCCAGCATTTT
CASSLFGDNQPQHF
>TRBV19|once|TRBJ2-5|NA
TGTGCCAGTAGTATGGGTTTGGGGGCTGGTGAGACCCAGTACTTC
CASSMGLGAGETQYF
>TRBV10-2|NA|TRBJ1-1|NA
TGCGCCAGCAGTGATTTCGCAGGTGAAGCTTTCTTT
CASSDFAGEAFF
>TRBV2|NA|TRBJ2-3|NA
TGTGCCAGCAGTGTAAACCGCGCGGATACGCAGTATTTT
CASSVNRADTQYF
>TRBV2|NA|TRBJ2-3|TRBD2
TGTGCCAGCAGTGGAGGCGGGGGGGCCGTTGGTACGCAGTATTTT
CASSGGGGAVGTQYF
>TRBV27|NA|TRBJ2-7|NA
TGTGCCAGCAGTTTATCCTCGACTAGTTTACCCTACGAGCAGTACTTC
CASSLSSTSLPYEQYF
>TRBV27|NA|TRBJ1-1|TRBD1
TGTGCCAGCAGTAGAAACCGGGACAGGGCCGCTTTCTTT
CASSRNRDRAAFF
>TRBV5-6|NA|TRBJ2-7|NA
TGTGCCAGCACGATGAGGAGTCTCCTACCCCACGAGCAGTACTTC
CASTMRSLLPHEQYF
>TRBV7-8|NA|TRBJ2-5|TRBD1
TGTGCCAGCAGCACTACCCCGGGACAGGGAATGGAGACCCAGTACTTC
CASSTTPGQGMETQYF
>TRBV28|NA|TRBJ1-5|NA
TGTGCCAGCCTTCCTGGGGAGTATAGCAATCAGCCCCAGCATTTT
CASLPGEYSNQPQHF
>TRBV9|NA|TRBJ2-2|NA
TGTGCCAGCAGCGCTAAACTAGACGCGAACACCGGGGAGCTGTTTTTT
CASSAKLDANTGELFF
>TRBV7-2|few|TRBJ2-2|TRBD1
TGTGCCAGCAGCTTATACAGGGGGCGCAACACCGGGGAGCTGTTTTTT
CASSLYRGRNTGELFF
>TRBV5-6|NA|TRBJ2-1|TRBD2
TGTGCCAGCAGCTCGACTAGCGGGAGTATCAATGAGCAGTTCTTC
CASSSTSGSINEQFF
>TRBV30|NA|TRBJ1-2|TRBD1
TGTGCCTGGGTTACACCGGGACAGCCCTTTAGGGGCTACACCTTC
CAWVTPGQPFRGYTF
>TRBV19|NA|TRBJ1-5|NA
TGTGCCAGTAGTGGTCGCGGGCCCGGTCAGCCCCAGCATTTT
CASSGRGPGQPQHF
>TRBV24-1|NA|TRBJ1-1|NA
TGTGCCACCAGGCCGCGGACACCGTCTTTCACTGAAGCTTTCTTT
CATRPRTPSFTEAFF
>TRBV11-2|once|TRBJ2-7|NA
TGTGCCAGCAGCGTAGGGGGGGAGCAGGACTTC
CASSVGGEQDF
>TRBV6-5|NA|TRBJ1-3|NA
TGTGCCAGCAGTACTGACTCCTACTCTGGAAACACCATATATTTT
CASSTDSYSGNTIYF
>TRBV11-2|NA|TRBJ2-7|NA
TGTGCCAGCAGCTCTCATCCGGGAACAAAATACGAGCAGTACTTC
CASSSHPGTKYEQYF
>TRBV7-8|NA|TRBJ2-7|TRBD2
TGTGCCAGCAGCTACACAGCGGGGGAGCAGTACTTC
CASSYTAGEQYF
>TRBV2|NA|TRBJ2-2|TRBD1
TGTGCCAGCAGTGACAGGACAGGGGGCCTCTCGAACACCGGGGAGCTGTTTTTT
CASSDRTGGLSNTGELFF
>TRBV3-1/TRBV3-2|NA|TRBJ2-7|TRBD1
TGTGCCAGCAGCTCACGGACAGGGACCTACTTC
CASSSRTGTYF
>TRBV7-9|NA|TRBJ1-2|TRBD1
TGTGCCAGCAGCAGGGGACAGGGGGGTAATGGCTACACCTTC
CASSRGQGGNGYTF
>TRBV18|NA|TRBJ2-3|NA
TGTGCCAGCTCACCACCTGGTCTATTTAACACAGATACGCAGTATTTT
CASSPPGLFNTDTQYF
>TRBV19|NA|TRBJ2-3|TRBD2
TGTGCCACCCTAGCGGATATAAGCACAGATACGCAGTATTTT
CATLADISTDTQYF
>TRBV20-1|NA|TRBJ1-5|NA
TGCAGTGCTAGTCCCAGGGTATCTTTTCAGCCCCAGCATTTT
CSASPRVSFQPQHF
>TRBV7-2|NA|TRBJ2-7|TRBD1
TGTGCCAGCAGCCCACGGACAGGGACGAAGGAGCAGTACTTC
CASSPRTGTKEQYF
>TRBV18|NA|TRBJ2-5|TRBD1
TGTGCCAGCTCACGAGGACAGGGGGACGGGGAGACCCAGTACTTC
CASSRGQGDGETQYF
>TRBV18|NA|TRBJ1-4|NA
TGTGCCAGCTCACCTGCGGTGGGTGGAAAACTGTTTTTT
CASSPAVGGKLFF
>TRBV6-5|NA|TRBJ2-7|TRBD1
TGTGCCAGCAGCCAAAATCAGGGGGCTAGGTACGAGCAGTACTTC
CASSQNQGARYEQYF
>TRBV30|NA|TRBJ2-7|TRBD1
TGTGCCTGGACGGGACAGGGGGAGGAGCAGTACTTC
CAWTGQGEEQYF
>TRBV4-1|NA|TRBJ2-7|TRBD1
TGCGCCAGCAGCCCGCAGGACAGGGGCTACGAGCAGTACTTC
CASSPQDRGYEQYF
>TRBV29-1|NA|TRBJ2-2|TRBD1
TGCAGCGCCGGGACAGGGACCCCCGGGGAGCTGTTTTTT
CSAGTGTPGELFF
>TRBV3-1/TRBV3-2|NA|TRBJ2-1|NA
TGTGCCAGCAGCCCGGGGACTGTTTTTGGGAATGAGCAGTTCTTC
CASSPGTVFGNEQFF
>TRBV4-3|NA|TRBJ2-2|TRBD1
TGCGCCAGCAGCCAAGAGGTCATTGCGACAGGGTTCACCGGGGAGCTGTTTTTT
CASSQEVIATGFTGELFF
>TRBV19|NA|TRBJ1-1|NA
TGTGCCAGTAGTATTGGGCCAAGAAGTACTGAAGCTTTCTTT
CASSIGPRSTEAFF
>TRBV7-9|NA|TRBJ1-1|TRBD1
TGTGCCAGCAGTGCGGGACAGGCGAACACTGAAGCTTTCTTT
CASSAGQANTEAFF
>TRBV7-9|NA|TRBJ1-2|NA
TGTGCCAGCAGCATGGCCGATCGGGGCTATGGCTACACCTTC
CASSMADRGYGYTF
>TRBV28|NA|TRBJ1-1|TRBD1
TGTGCCAGCAGGCCCGGGACAGTGAACACTGAAGCTTTCTTT
CASRPGTVNTEAFF
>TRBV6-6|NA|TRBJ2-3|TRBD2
TGTGCCAGCAGCTTGACTAGCGGGGGGGCAGATACGCAGTATTTT
CASSLTSGGADTQYF